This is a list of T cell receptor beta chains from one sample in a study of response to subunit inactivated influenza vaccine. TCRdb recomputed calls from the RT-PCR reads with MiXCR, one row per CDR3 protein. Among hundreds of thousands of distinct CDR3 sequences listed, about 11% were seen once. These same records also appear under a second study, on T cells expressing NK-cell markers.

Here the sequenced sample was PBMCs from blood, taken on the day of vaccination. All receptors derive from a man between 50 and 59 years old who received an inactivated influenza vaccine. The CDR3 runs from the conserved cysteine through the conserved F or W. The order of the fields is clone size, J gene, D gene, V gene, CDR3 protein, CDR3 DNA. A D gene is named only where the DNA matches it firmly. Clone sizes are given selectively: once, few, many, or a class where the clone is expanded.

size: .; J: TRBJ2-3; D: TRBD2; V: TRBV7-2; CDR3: CASSLRLAGGGTDTQYF; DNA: TGTGCCAGCAGCTTAAGGCTAGCGGGGGGAGGGACAGATACGCAGTATTTT
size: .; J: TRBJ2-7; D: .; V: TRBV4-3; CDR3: CASSQERWKTPSYEQYF; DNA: TGCGCCAGCAGCCAAGAACGGTGGAAAACCCCCTCCTACGAGCAGTACTTC
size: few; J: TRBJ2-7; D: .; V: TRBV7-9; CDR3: CASSSLGTASYEQYF; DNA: TGTGCCAGCAGCTCTTTAGGGACCGCTAGCTACGAGCAGTACTTC
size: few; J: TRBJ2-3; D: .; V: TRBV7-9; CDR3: CASSSPGRRTDTQYF; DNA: TGTGCCAGCAGCTCCCCAGGACGACGCACAGATACGCAGTATTTT
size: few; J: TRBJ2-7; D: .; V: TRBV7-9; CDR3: CASSPLDPPQYEQYF; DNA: TGTGCCAGCAGCCCGTTAGATCCCCCGCAGTACGAGCAGTACTTC
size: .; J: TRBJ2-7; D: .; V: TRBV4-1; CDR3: CASSQEGGGTYEQYF; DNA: TGCGCCAGCAGCCAAGAGGGGGGGGGCACTTACGAGCAGTACTTC
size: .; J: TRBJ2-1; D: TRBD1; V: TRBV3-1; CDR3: CASSQGHRGTHTYNEQFF; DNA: TGTGCCAGCAGCCAAGGCCACAGGGGTACCCACACCTACAATGAGCAGTTCTTC
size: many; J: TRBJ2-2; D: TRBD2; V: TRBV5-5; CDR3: CASSYTGGRGTELFF; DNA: TGTGCCAGCAGCTATACGGGAGGGAGGGGGACAGAGCTGTTTTTT
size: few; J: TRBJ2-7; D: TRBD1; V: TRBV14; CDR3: CASSQMQGVSYEQYF; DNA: TGTGCCAGCAGCCAAATGCAGGGGGTCTCCTACGAGCAGTACTTC
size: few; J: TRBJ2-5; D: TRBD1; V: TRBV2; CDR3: CASGGQVGETQYF; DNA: TGTGCCAGCGGGGGACAGGTGGGGGAGACCCAGTACTTC
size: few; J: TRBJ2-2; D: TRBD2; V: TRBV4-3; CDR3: CASSLKGPSGGAGELFF; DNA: TGCGCCAGCAGCCTAAAGGGGCCTAGCGGGGGGGCCGGGGAGCTGTTTTTT
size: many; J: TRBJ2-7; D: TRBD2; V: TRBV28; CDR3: CASSFRQTTSGRVTYEQYF; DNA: TGTGCCAGCAGTTTCAGACAGACCACTAGCGGGAGAGTTACCTACGAGCAGTACTTC
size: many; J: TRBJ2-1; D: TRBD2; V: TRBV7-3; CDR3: CASSFSGRAVDEQFF; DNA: TGTGCCAGCAGCTTTAGCGGGAGGGCTGTAGATGAGCAGTTCTTC
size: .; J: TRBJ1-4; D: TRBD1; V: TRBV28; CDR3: CASSPYRGRSEKLFF; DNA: TGTGCCAGCAGCCCCTACAGGGGCAGGAGTGAAAAACTGTTTTTT
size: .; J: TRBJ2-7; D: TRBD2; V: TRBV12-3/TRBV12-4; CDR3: CASSFASGGGSEQYF; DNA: TGTGCCAGCAGTTTCGCTAGCGGGGGAGGCTCCGAGCAGTACTTC
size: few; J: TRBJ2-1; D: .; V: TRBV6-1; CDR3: CASSTTSLPYNEQFF; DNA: TGTGCCAGCAGTACAACTAGCCTACCCTACAATGAGCAGTTCTTC
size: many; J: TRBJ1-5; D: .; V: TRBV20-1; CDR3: CSVQGSIGNQPQHF; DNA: TGCTCGGTGCAGGGAAGTATCGGCAATCAGCCCCAGCATTTT
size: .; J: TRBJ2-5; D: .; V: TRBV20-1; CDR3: CSARTGPAETQYF; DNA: TGCAGTGCTAGAACTGGCCCGGCGGAGACCCAGTACTTC
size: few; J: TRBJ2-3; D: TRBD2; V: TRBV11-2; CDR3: CASSPRWGAGGRTDTQYF; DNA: TGTGCCAGCAGCCCCCGGTGGGGAGCGGGGGGGCGTACAGATACGCAGTATTTT
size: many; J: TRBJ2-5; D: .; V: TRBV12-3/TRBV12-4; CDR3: CASSLGARGQGETQYF; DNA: TGTGCCAGCAGTTTAGGTGCCCGGGGGCAAGGGGAGACCCAGTACTTC
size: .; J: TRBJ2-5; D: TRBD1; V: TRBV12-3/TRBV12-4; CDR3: CASSPGTGFLRFERGQYF; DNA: TGTGCCAGCAGTCCCGGGACAGGGTTTCTTCGGTTTGAGAGGGGCCAGTACTTC
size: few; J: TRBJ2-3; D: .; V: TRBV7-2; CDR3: CASSLVRVNTDTQYF; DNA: TGTGCCAGCAGCTTAGTGCGGGTGAACACAGATACGCAGTATTTT
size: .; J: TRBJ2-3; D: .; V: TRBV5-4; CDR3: CASSPGRDAADTQYF; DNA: TGTGCCAGCAGCCCCGGCAGGGATGCCGCAGATACGCAGTATTTT
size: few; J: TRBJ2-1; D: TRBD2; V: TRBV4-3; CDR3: CASSLRTSAYNEQFF; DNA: TGCGCCAGCAGCCTCCGGACTAGCGCCTACAATGAGCAGTTCTTC
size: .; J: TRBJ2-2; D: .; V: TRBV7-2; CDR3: CASSSAGATGELFF; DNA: TGTGCCAGCAGCTCAGCAGGGGCGACCGGGGAGCTGTTTTTT
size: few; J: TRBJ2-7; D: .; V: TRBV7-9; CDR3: CASSLAEHYEQYF; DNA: TGTGCCAGCAGCTTAGCGGAGCACTACGAGCAGTACTTC
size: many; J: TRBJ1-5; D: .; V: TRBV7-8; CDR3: CASSLPRRLNSNQPQHF; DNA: TGTGCCAGCAGCCTACCACGACGGCTAAATAGCAATCAGCCCCAGCATTTT
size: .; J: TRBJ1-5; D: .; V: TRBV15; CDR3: CATSVDRDQPQHF; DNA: TGTGCCACCAGCGTCGATAGGGATCAGCCCCAGCATTTT
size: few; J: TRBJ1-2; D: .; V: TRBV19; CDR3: CASSIQGKADGYTF; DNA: TGTGCCAGTAGTATTCAGGGGAAGGCGGATGGCTACACCTTC
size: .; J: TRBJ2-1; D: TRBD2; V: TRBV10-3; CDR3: CAISGGPGLAGGGNSYNEQFF; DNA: TGTGCCATCAGTGGGGGACCGGGACTAGCGGGAGGAGGTAACTCCTACAATGAGCAGTTCTTC
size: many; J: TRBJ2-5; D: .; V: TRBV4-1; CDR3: CASSQDFRRPNRETQYF; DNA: TGCGCCAGCAGCCAAGATTTTAGACGCCCCAACCGAGAGACCCAGTACTTC
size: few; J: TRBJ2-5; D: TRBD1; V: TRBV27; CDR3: CASSDRDRTIQETQYF; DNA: TGTGCCAGCTCCGACCGGGACAGAACAATCCAAGAGACCCAGTACTTC
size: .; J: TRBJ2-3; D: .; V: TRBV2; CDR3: CASSAGPIDTQYF; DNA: TGTGCCAGCAGTGCGGGGCCTATAGATACGCAGTATTTT
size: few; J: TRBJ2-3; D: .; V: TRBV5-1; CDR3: CASSSQATDTQYF; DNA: TGCGCCAGCAGCTCCCAGGCCACAGATACGCAGTATTTT
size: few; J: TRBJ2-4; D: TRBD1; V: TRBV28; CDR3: CASSLYPGQGGGSKNIQYF; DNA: TGTGCCAGCAGTTTATATCCCGGACAGGGGGGAGGTAGCAAAAACATTCAGTACTTC
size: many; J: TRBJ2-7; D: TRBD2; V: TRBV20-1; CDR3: CSARGGLLAGGGYEQYF; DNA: TGCAGTGCTAGAGGCGGGTTACTAGCGGGAGGTGGTTACGAGCAGTACTTC
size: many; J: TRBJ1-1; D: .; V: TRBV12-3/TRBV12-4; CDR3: CASSFARATEAFF; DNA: TGTGCCAGCAGTTTCGCGAGGGCGACTGAAGCTTTCTTT
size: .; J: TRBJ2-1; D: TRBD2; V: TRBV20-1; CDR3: CSARVPSGIYNEQFF; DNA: TGCAGTGCTAGAGTCCCTAGCGGGATCTACAATGAGCAGTTCTTC
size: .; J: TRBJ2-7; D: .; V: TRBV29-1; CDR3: CSVGPGPYEQYF; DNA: TGCAGCGTTGGCCCAGGTCCCTACGAGCAGTACTTC
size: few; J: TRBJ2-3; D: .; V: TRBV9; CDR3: CASSAQLVTDTQYF; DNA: TGTGCCAGCAGCGCCCAATTAGTCACAGATACGCAGTATTTT